One and the same sample provided the 5 T cell receptor beta chains below, sequenced in a study of beta chain features in type 1 diabetes. Investigators reverse transcribed all isolated RNA, so they sequenced expressed TCRB transcripts. Generated by immunoSEQ multiplex PCR, the TCRdb table keeps only in-frame clones and is missing some. The table records about 140,000 clones, 6.9% of them present only once. Specimen: central memory CD4+ T cells from blood. The receptors come from a woman under 40 in good health.

This clone was counted ten times or more. J is TRBJ2-5 and V is TRBV29-1; 9 bases align to TRBD1. CDR1 SQVTM and CDR2 ANQGSEA come from the germline V gene. The CDR3 loop spans 13 amino acids. The V gene end was trimmed by 4 bases and the J gene end by 5 bases; junction bases not matched to a gene: 5. The CDR3 protein is CSVGRTGVETQYF. CDR3 nucleotides: TGCAGCGTTGGTCGGACAGGGGTGGAGACCCAGTACTTC. Combining the CDR3 with reference TRBV29-1 and TRBJ2-5 gives the whole variable domain SAVISQKPSRDICQRGTSLTIQCQVDSQVTMMFWYRQQPGQSLTLIATANQGSEATYESGFVIDKFPISRPNLTFSTLTVSNMSPEDSSIYLCSVGRTGVETQYFGPGTRLLVL.

V and J are TRBV29-1 and TRBJ2-3; D is uncertain. V shed 2 bases and J shed 4 bases, with 7 bases lying between them. Germline CDR1 is SQVTM and CDR2 is ANQGSEA. This CDR3 is 12 amino acids long. CDR3 sequence reads: CSVESNSDTQYF. In DNA, the CDR3 is TGCAGCGTTGAATCTAACTCAGATACGCAGTATTTT.

This clone has just a few counts. The chain is built from TRBV2 and TRBJ2-2; 10 bases fit TRBD1. CDR1 is SNHLY, CDR2 FYNNEI, per germline. J was trimmed by 7 bases and V by 7 bases; bases with no gene match: 3. The length of the CDR3 is 13 residues. The DNA for the CDR3 is TGTGCCAGCACGGGACAGGGGAGCGGGGAGCTGTTTTTT. This gives the protein CASTGQGSGELFF.

The chain combines TRBV10-2 with TRBJ2-7; 7 nucleotides agree with TRBD1. V lost 8 bases to trimming and J lost 3 bases; unmatched junction nucleotides: 13. This CDR3 contains 15 residues. Germline CDR1 is WSHSY and CDR2 is SAAADI. The CDR3 region is CASGYLTGTDYEQYF. In DNA form, the CDR3 reads TGCGCCAGCGGCTATTTAACCGGGACAGACTACGAGCAGTACTTC.

V gene TRBV30 combines with J gene TRBJ2-5; 11 nucleotides agree with TRBD2. Near its end, the DNA agrees better with TRBJ2-7, so the J call may be wrong. This CDR3 is built from 17 residues. Germline assignment: CDR1 GTSNPN and CDR2 SVGIG (reference sequence). The CDR3 sequence is CAWSKGLLAGEKYEQYF. CDR3 DNA sequence: TGTGCCTGGAGTAAAGGGCTACTAGCGGGGGAAAAATACGAGCAGTACTTC.